The T cell receptor beta chain under discussion was sequenced for a study of cytomegalovirus exposure and HLA in healthy donors (dated by TCRdb to about 2017). Regarding the research as a whole: The 500 to 700 repertoires of the first cohort and the 120 validation repertoires were produced on the same platform, according to a later analysis. The study aimed to test whether cataloging public T cell receptors could reveal signatures of past pathogen exposure. Besides the first cohort of hundreds of subjects, a separate validation cohort made up of around 120 different subjects was used. To predict cytomegalovirus infection status, the study combined high-throughput TCR immunosequencing, statistical association of individual TCRs with disease status, and machine learning. Here is what the overall study found, with its caveats: Subsequent analysis determined that TCRs grouped into clusters in the first cohort also showed a tendency toward co-occurrence across the 130 or so validation repertoires, and about 93% of cluster scores exceeded 0. Most TCR sequences were seen in very few donors, while some public TCRs were found in many individuals. In both the original and validation cohorts, the classifier was reported to diagnose cytomegalovirus status with high specificity and sensitivity. All 120 or so repertoires were used to score co-occurrence in the validation cohort in a later analysis, because that analysis had no HLA typing for the cohort. According to the authors, the approach could potentially be generalized to other disease states and immunological phenotypes. Three of the identified cytomegalovirus-associated TCR beta chains were confirmed in vitro to be specific for cytomegalovirus antigens. A total of fewer than 200 TCR beta chains were listed by the study as associated with cytomegalovirus.

The library relied on the immunoSEQ multiplex PCR assay. Regarding the original processing steps: A statistical classification framework was developed to diagnose cytomegalovirus status using the catalog of TCR beta chain sequences. In TCRdb, the immuneACCESS table is reduced to in-frame sequences with V and J assigned. These tables do not hold every clone; where another copy was compared, an unresolved V gene accounts for under half, and the others remain unexplained. From that table come the V and J calls and clone size; the DNA was used to work out D and trimming. This sample holds 120,000 or so clones; 85% were observed only once. Roughly 2% of the sample comes from the top ten. Donors formed part of the validation cohort, which comprised over a hundred subjects and was distinct from the first cohort of under 800 subjects. There are 12 amino acids in the CDR3, from cysteine to phenylalanine inclusive. Of the read, only the CDR3 DNA is kept; its 36 bases are in frame from base 1. Based on the germline V gene, the CDR1 and CDR2 sequences are SGHNT and YENEEA. V is pared back by 0 bases and J by 5 bases, with 3 bases lying between the germline termini.

Comment on this clone: Its antigen remains undetermined. Base-call qualities are not available, and no considerably larger clone is one nucleotide away.

The clonotype was recovered from a woman aged 25 to 45 in good health and CMV-seronegative. Rearrangement joined TRBV11-3 to TRBJ2-3; the D gene assignment is ambiguous. Material for sequencing was PBMCs. The CDR3 region: CASSLDRDTQYF. The base sequence is TGTGCCAGCAGCTTAGATCGAGATACGCAGTATTTT.